This T cell receptor (beta chain) came from a study of OX40 agonist ivuxolimab in advanced cancers. Background on the study: Patient treatment consisted of intravenous ivuxolimab administration every 2 weeks at 0.01 to 10 mg/kg. Partial responses occurred in three patients (one hepatocellular carcinoma, two cutaneous melanoma).

This CDR3 is built from 15 residues. Trimming removed 4 bases at V and 3 bases at J, with 16 bases between. Germline CDR1 reads SGHVS; CDR2 reads FQNEAQ. A word on this clone: Its cognate antigen is unknown.

Overall study results and limits: CD8+ T cells (on average) carried more expanded clones than CD4+ T cells. Partly responding patients at 0.1-3.0 mg/kg showed some of the smallest clonal expansion.

TCRdb's table, derived via immunoSEQ multiplex PCR, lists solely in-frame clones and lacks some. The table lists some 82,000 clones, 91% of them singletons. The origin of this receptor is an adult with an advanced solid tumor such as melanoma, head and neck, liver or kidney cancer. The sample was CD4+ or CD8+ T cells sorted from blood, taken in a trial of the OX40 agonist ivuxolimab. The chain employs TRBV7-8 and TRBJ2-7; D is unclear. The CDR3: CASSSSALGIYEQYF. Written as DNA, the CDR3 is TGTGCCAGCAGCTCAAGCGCCCTTGGAATCTACGAGCAGTACTTC. Filled out from reference TRBV7-8 and TRBJ2-7, the complete variable domain reads GAGVSQSPRYKVAKRGQDVALRCDPISGHVSLFWYQQALGQGPEFLTYFQNEAQLDKSGLPSDRFFAERPEGSVSTLKIQRTQQEDSAVYLCASSSSALGIYEQYFGPGTRLTVT.